This T cell receptor (beta chain) was identified during a study of blood T cell repertoires in COVID-19. Study context: PBMCs, B-cell-depleted T cells, or T cells were the source of the cDNA or gDNA that made up the material.

The assay was immunoSEQ multiplex PCR, and TCRdb's table has in-frame clones only and misses some. The table lists 100,000 to 150,000 clones, around 88% of them singletons, with roughly 4.9% in the top ten. Germline CDR1 LGHNA, CDR2 YSLEER. V was pared by 0 bases and J by 0 bases, with 9 bases between. The CDR3 is 17 amino acids. Sequencing used peripheral blood. The origin of this receptor is a human donor in a cohort sampled during active COVID-19. The chain carries TRBV4-3 and TRBJ2-6; D not certain. This chain's CDR3 is CASSQDSVVSGANVLTF. The CDR3 DNA sequence: TGCGCCAGCAGCCAAGATTCAGTCGTCTCTGGGGCCAACGTCCTGACTTTC.